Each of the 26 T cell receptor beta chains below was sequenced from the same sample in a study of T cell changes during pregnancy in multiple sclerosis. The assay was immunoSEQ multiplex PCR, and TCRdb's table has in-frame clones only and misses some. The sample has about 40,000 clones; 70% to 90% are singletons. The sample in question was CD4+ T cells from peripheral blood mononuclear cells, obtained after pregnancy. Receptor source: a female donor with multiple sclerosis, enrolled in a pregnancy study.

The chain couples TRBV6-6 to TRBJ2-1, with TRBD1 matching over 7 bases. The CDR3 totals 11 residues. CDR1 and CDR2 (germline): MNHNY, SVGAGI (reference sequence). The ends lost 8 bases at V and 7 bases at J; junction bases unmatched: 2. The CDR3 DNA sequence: TGTGCCAGCCAACAGGGGAATGAGCAGTTCTTC. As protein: CASQQGNEQFF.

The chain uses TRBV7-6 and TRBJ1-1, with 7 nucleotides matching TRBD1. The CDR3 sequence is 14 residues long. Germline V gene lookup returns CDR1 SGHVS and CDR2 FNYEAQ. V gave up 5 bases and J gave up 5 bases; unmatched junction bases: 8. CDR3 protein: CASSPTGARTEAFF. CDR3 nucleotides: TGTGCCAGCAGCCCTACAGGGGCGAGGACTGAAGCTTTCTTT.

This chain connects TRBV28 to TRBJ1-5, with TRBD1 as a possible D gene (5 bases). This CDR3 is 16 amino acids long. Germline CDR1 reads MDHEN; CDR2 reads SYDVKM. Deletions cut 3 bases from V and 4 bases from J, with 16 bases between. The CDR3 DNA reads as TGTGCCAGCAGTTTTTCGGACACCAATCTTAATCAGCCCCAGCATTTT. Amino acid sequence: CASSFSDTNLNQPQHF.

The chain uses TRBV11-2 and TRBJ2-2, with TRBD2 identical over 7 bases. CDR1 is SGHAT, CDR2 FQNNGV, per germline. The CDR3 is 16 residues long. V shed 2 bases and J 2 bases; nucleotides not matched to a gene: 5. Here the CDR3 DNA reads TGTGCCAGCAGCTTACCCCGGGACTATAACACCGGGGAGCTGTTTTTT. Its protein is CASSLPRDYNTGELFF.

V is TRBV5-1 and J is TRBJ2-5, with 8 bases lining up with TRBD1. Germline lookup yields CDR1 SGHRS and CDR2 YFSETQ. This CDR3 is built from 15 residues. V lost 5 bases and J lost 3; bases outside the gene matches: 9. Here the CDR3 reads CASSTTGVIEETQYF. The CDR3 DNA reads TGCGCCAGCAGTACGACAGGGGTAATCGAAGAGACCCAGTACTTC.

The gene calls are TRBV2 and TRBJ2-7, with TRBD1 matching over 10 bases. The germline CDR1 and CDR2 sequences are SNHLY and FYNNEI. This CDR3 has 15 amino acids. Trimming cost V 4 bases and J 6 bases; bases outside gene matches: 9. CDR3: CASSGQGALGGEQYF. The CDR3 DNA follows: TGTGCCAGCAGTGGACAGGGGGCTCTGGGTGGCGAGCAGTACTTC.

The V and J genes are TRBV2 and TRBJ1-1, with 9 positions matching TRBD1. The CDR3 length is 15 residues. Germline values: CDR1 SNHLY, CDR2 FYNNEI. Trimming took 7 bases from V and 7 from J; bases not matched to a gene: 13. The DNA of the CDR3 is TGTGCCAGCACCCCCGGGACAGGGTATAGGGTTGAAGCTTTCTTT. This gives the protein CASTPGTGYRVEAFF.

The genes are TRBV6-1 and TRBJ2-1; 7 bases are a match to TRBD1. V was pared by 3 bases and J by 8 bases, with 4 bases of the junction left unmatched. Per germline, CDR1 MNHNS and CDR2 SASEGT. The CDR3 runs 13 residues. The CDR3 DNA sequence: TGTGCCAGCAGTGAGACAGGGTTCTATGAGCAGTTCTTC. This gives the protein CASSETGFYEQFF.

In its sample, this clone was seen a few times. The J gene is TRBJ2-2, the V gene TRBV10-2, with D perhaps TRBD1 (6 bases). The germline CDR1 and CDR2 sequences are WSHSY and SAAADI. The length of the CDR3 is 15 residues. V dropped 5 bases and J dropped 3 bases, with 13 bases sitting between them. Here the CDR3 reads CASSPQGGHTGELFF. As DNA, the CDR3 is TGCGCCAGCAGTCCACAGGGCGGGCACACCGGGGAGCTGTTTTTT.

The CDR3, as DNA: TGTGCCAGCAGTGAACAGGGACACACAGATACGCAGTATTTT. Translation gives CASSEQGHTDTQYF. The chain couples TRBV2 to TRBJ2-3, with D possibly being TRBD1 (6 bases). The CDR3 loop spans 14 amino acids. In germline, CDR1 is SNHLY, CDR2 FYNNEI. Trimming shortened V by 2 bases and J by 2 bases, and 8 bases separated the two germline ends. The whole variable domain, remainder taken from reference TRBV2 and TRBJ2-3, is EPEVTQTPSHQVTQMGQEVILRCVPISNHLYFYWYRQILGQKVEFLVSFYNNEISEKSEIFDDQFSVERPDGSNFTLKIRSTKLEDSAMYFCASSEQGHTDTQYFGPGTRLTVL.

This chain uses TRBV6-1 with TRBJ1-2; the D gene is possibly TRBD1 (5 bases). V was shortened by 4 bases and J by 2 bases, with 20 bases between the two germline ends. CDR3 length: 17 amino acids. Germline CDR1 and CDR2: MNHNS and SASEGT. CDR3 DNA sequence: TGTGCCAGCAGTGTTGGGGGGGGGATGGCGATAAACTATGGCTACACCTTC. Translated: CASSVGGGMAINYGYTF.

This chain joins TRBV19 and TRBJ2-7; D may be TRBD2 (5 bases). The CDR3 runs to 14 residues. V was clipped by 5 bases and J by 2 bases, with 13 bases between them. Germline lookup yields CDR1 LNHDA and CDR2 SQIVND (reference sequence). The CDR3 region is CASSGRDKAYEQYF. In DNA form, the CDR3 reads TGTGCCAGTAGTGGGAGAGACAAAGCCTACGAGCAGTACTTC.

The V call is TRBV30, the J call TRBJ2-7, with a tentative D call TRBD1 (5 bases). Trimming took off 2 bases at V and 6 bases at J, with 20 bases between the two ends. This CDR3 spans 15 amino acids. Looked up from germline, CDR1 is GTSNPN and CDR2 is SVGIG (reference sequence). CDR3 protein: CAWSPRSGFPVEQYF. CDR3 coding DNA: TGTGCCTGGAGTCCGAGGTCAGGGTTTCCCGTCGAGCAGTACTTC.

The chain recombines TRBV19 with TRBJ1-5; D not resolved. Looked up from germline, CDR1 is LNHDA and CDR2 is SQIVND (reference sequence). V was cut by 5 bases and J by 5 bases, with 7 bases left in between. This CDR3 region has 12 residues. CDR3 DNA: TGTGCCAGTAGTCCGCGGCATCAGCCCCAGCATTTT. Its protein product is CASSPRHQPQHF.

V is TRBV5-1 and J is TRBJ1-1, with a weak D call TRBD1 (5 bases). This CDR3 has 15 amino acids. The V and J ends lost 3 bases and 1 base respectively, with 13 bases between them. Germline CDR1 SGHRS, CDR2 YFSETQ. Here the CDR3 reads CASSWGVAGNTEAFF. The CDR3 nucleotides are TGCGCCAGCAGCTGGGGGGTTGCCGGGAACACTGAAGCTTTCTTT. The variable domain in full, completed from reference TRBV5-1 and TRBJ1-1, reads KAGVTQTPRYLIKTRGQQVTLSCSPISGHRSVSWYQQTPGQGLQFLFEYFSETQRNKGNFPGRFSGRQFSNSRSEMNVSTLELGDSALYLCASSWGVAGNTEAFFGQGTRLTVV.

CDR3 bases: TGCGCCAGCAGCCAGGGTCAGGCCTTCTCTGGAAACACCATATATTTT. Residues: CASSQGQAFSGNTIYF. J is TRBJ1-3 and V is TRBV4-1; D remains unclear. Germline CDR1 reads MGHRA; CDR2 reads YSYEKL. Trimming took 3 bases from V and 0 from J, leaving 12 bases between them. There are 16 residues in the CDR3.

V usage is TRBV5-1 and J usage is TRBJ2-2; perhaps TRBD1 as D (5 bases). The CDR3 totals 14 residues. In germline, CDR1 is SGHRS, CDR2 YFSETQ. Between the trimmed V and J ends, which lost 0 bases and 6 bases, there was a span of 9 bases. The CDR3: CASSLALGAGELFF. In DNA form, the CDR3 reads TGCGCCAGCAGCTTGGCGCTAGGGGCCGGGGAGCTGTTTTTT. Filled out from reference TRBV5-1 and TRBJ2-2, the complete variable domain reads KAGVTQTPRYLIKTRGQQVTLSCSPISGHRSVSWYQQTPGQGLQFLFEYFSETQRNKGNFPGRFSGRQFSNSRSEMNVSTLELGDSALYLCASSLALGAGELFFGEGSRLTVL.

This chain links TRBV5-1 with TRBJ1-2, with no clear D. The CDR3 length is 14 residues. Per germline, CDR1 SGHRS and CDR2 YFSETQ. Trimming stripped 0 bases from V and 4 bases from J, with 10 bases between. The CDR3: CASSLVGDSYGYTF. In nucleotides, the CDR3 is TGCGCCAGCAGCTTGGTCGGGGATAGCTATGGCTACACCTTC. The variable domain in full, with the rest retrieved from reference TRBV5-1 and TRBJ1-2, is KAGVTQTPRYLIKTRGQQVTLSCSPISGHRSVSWYQQTPGQGLQFLFEYFSETQRNKGNFPGRFSGRQFSNSRSEMNVSTLELGDSALYLCASSLVGDSYGYTFGSGTRLTVV.

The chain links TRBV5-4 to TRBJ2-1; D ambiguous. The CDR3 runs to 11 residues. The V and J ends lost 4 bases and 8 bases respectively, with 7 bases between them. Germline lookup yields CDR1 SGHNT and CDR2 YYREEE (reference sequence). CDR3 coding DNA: TGTGCCAGCAGCAGCCGGGATGAGCAGTTCTTC. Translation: CASSSRDEQFF.

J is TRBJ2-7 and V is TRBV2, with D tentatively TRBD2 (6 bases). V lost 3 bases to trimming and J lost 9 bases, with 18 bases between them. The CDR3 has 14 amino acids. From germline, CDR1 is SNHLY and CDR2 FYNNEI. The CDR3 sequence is CASSEFGGLKGQYF. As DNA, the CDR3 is TGTGCCAGCAGTGAGTTCGGAGGGTTGAAAGGGCAGTACTTC.

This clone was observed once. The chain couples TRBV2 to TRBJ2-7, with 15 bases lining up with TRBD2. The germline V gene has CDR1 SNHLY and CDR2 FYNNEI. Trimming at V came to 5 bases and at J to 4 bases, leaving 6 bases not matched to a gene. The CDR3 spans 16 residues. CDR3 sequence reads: CASSPLGLAGGYEQYF. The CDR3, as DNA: TGTGCCAGCAGTCCACTGGGACTAGCGGGGGGATACGAGCAGTACTTC.

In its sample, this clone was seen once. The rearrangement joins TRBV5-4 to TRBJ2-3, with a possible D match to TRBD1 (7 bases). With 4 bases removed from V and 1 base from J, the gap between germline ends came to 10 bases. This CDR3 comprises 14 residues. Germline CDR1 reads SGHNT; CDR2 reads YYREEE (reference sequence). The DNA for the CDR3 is TGTGCCAGCAGCGCCAGGGGGGGCACAGATACGCAGTATTTT. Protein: CASSARGGTDTQYF.

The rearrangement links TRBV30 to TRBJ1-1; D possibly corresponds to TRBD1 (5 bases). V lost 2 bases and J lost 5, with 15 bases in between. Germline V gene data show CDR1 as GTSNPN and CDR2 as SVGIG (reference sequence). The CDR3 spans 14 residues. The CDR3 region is CAWSIGVRGTEAFF. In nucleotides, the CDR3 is TGTGCCTGGAGTATAGGGGTGAGAGGAACTGAAGCTTTCTTT.

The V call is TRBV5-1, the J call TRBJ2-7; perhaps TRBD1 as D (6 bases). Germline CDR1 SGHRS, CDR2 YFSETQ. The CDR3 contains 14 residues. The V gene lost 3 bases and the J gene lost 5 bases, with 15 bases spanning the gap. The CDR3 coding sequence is TGCGCCAGCAGCTCACAGGGTGGAGGCAACGAGCAGTACTTC. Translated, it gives CASSSQGGGNEQYF. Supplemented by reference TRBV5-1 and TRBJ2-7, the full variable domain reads KAGVTQTPRYLIKTRGQQVTLSCSPISGHRSVSWYQQTPGQGLQFLFEYFSETQRNKGNFPGRFSGRQFSNSRSEMNVSTLELGDSALYLCASSSQGGGNEQYFGPGTRLTVT.

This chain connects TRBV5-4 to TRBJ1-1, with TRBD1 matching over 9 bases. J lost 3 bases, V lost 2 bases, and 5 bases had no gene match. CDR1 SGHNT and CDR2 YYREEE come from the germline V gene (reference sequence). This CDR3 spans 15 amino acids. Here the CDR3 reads CASSLVQGAHTEAFF. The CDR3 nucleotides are TGTGCCAGCAGCTTAGTACAGGGGGCCCACACTGAAGCTTTCTTT.

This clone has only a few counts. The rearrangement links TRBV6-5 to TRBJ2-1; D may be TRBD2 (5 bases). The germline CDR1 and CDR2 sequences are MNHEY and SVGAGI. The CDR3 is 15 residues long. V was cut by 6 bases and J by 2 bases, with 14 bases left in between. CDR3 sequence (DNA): TGTGCCAGCAGCCGCCTCGGCGGGCCCTACAATGAGCAGTTCTTC. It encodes CASSRLGGPYNEQFF.